These 17 T cell receptor beta chains were all obtained from the same sample, sequenced in a study of blood T cell repertoires in COVID-19. Sequencing used immunoSEQ multiplex PCR; TCRdb keeps in-frame clones, though not all of them. The top ten clones hold over 12% of a sample with roughly 150,000 clones, roughly four fifths of them seen once. The specimen was peripheral blood. These receptors all come from a human donor with acute or convalescent COVID-19. The donor label of this sample is uncertain.

This clone was seen only a few times. The rearrangement uses TRBV5-1 and TRBJ1-3; the D gene is possibly TRBD1 (6 bases). This CDR3 has 15 amino acids. V was pared by 7 bases and J by 4 bases, with 18 bases between. Germline CDR1 reads SGHRS; CDR2 reads YFSETQ. CDR3 bases: TGCGCCAGCCGAGAACAGGGTCTCTCGGGAAACACCATATATTTT. This gives the protein CASREQGLSGNTIYF.

The chain joins TRBV11-2 to TRBJ1-3; tentative D call: TRBD1 (6 bases). CDR3 length equals 15 residues. V was cut by 6 bases and J by 0 bases, with 12 bases left in between. Germline CDR1 is SGHAT and CDR2 is FQNNGV. This chain's CDR3 is CASRATGLSGNTIYF. As DNA, the CDR3 is TGTGCCAGCAGGGCAACAGGGCTCTCTGGAAACACCATATATTTT.

This rearrangement joins TRBV9 to TRBJ1-1; 11 bases line up with TRBD1. Losses at the gene ends were 0 bases for V and 6 bases for J; bases not matched to a gene: 10. There are 17 residues in the CDR3. Germline V CDR1 and CDR2: SGDLS, YYNGEE. CDR3 region: CASSVGDRGVSSAEAFF. DNA for the CDR3: TGTGCCAGCAGCGTAGGGGACAGGGGGGTATCCAGCGCTGAAGCTTTCTTT. Full variable domain (rest looked up from reference TRBV9 and TRBJ1-1): DSGVTQTPKHLITATGQRVTLRCSPRSGDLSVYWYQQSLDQGLQFLIQYYNGEERAKGNILERFSAQQFPDLHSELNLSSLELGDSALYFCASSVGDRGVSSAEAFFGQGTRLTVV.

This sequence joins TRBV7-3 and TRBJ1-1; D call uncertain. Trimming shortened V by 5 bases and J by 0 bases, and 7 bases separated the two germline ends. The germline V gene has CDR1 SGHTA and CDR2 FQGTGA. The length of the CDR3 is 13 residues. The CDR3 sequence is CASSLRMNTEAFF. Here the CDR3 DNA reads TGTGCCAGCAGCCTACGTATGAACACTGAAGCTTTCTTT. The whole variable domain, remainder taken from reference TRBV7-3 and TRBJ1-1, is GAGVSQTPSNKVTEKGKYVELRCDPISGHTALYWYRQSLGQGPEFLIYFQGTGAADDSGLPNDRFFAVRPEGSVSTLKIQRTERGDSAVYLCASSLRMNTEAFFGQGTRLTVV.

The chain carries TRBV5-8 and TRBJ2-3, with 10 positions matching TRBD1. The CDR3 runs 16 residues. Germline CDR1 and CDR2: SGHTS and YDEGEE. Unmatched junction bases numbered 6, after V lost 0 bases and J lost 5 bases. CDR3 protein: CASSLGDRGPKDTQYF. The CDR3 region has the DNA TGTGCCAGCAGCTTGGGAGACAGGGGGCCGAAAGATACGCAGTATTTT.

The chain recombines TRBV19 with TRBJ1-1, with unresolved D. Trimming pared 7 bases from V and 0 bases from J, leaving 6 bases between. The germline CDR1 and CDR2 sequences are LNHDA and SQIVND (reference sequence). The CDR3 runs 12 residues. The CDR3 region has the DNA TGTGCCAGTATCCACATGAACACTGAAGCTTTCTTT. Translated: CASIHMNTEAFF.

The chain carries TRBV3-1 (or the pseudogene TRBV3-2) and TRBJ2-7, with 9 bases aligning to TRBD1. V dropped 4 bases and J dropped 11; count of bases not matched to a gene: 9. This CDR3 contains 13 residues. Germline CDR1 and CDR2: LGHDT and YNNKEL (reference sequence). CDR3 sequence: CASSRQKGQGEYF. The CDR3 DNA reads as TGTGCCAGCAGCCGCCAAAAGGGACAGGGAGAGTACTTC.

This clone was seen at least ten times. The chain carries TRBV30 and TRBJ1-2, with 8 bases aligning to TRBD1. Trimming at V came to 2 bases and at J to 1 base, leaving 12 bases not matched to a gene. The CDR3 has 17 amino acids. Germline V gene sequence: CDR1 GTSNPN, CDR2 SVGIG (reference sequence). The CDR3 is CAWSPIPGTGYNYGYTF. DNA of the CDR3: TGTGCCTGGAGTCCCATCCCCGGGACAGGTTATAACTATGGCTACACCTTC.

The chain is built from TRBV27 and TRBJ1-2, with 12 bases lining up with TRBD1. The CDR3 sequence is 14 residues long. The trim removed 7 bases at V and 6 bases at J, leaving 6 bases unmatched. Germline V CDR1 and CDR2: MNHEY, SMNVEV (reference sequence). The CDR3 sequence: CASKGQGAPNGYTF. The CDR3 region has the DNA TGTGCCAGCAAGGGACAGGGGGCCCCAAATGGCTACACCTTC.

V is TRBV19 and J is TRBJ1-1; perhaps TRBD1 as D (5 bases). The CDR3 is 14 amino acids. The V end lost 10 bases, the J end lost 5 bases, and 20 bases lay between the germline ends. Germline V gene lookup returns CDR1 LNHDA and CDR2 SQIVND (reference sequence). The CDR3 loop reads CATSDKGRETEAFF. CDR3 coding DNA: TGTGCCACCTCCGATAAGGGGCGTGAAACTGAAGCTTTCTTT.

The chain employs TRBV4-3 and TRBJ2-1; D gene unclear. The CDR3 has 14 residues. V lost 0 bases, J lost 9 bases, and 12 bases lay in between. The germline gives CDR1 LGHNA, CDR2 YSLEER. The CDR3 spells CASSQEARRGEQFF. CDR3 sequence (DNA): TGCGCCAGCAGCCAAGAGGCCAGACGAGGTGAGCAGTTCTTC.

CDR3 DNA: TGTGCCAGCACTCCGGTTCCGAGGACAGGGGCGGGTCAGCCCCAGCATTTT. Residues: CASTPVPRTGAGQPQHF. This chain joins TRBV2 and TRBJ1-5, with TRBD1 matching 9 bases. CDR1 is SNHLY and CDR2 is FYNNEI in the germline V gene. After removal of 7 bases from V and 6 bases from J, the junction contained 16 bases not matched to a gene. This CDR3 has 17 residues. The full variable domain, completed using reference TRBV2 and TRBJ1-5, is EPEVTQTPSHQVTQMGQEVILRCVPISNHLYFYWYRQILGQKVEFLVSFYNNEISEKSEIFDDQFSVERPDGSNFTLKIRSTKLEDSAMYFCASTPVPRTGAGQPQHFGDGTRLSIL.

The V gene is TRBV5-1, the J gene TRBJ2-2, with a possible D match to TRBD1 (6 bases). This CDR3 is 16 amino acids long. Per the germline V gene, CDR1 is SGHRS and CDR2 is YFSETQ. Trimming took 4 bases from V and 4 from J, leaving 17 bases between them. Written as DNA, the CDR3 is TGCGCCAGCAGCCTGGGAGTGAGCAGGGGCACCGGGGAGCTGTTTTTT. Protein: CASSLGVSRGTGELFF.

V usage is TRBV29-1 and J usage is TRBJ1-4, with D perhaps matching TRBD1 (6 bases). CDR1 is SQVTM and CDR2 is ANQGSEA in the germline V gene. There are 13 residues in the CDR3. Trimming removed 4 bases at V and 8 bases at J, with 14 bases between. The chain's CDR3 is CSVVLQGREKLFF. In DNA, the CDR3 is TGCAGCGTTGTTCTACAGGGTCGGGAAAAACTGTTTTTT.

This clone was picked up one time. The chain combines TRBV3-1 (or the pseudogene TRBV3-2) with TRBJ1-6; 7 bases fit TRBD1. The germline gives CDR1 LGHDT, CDR2 YNNKEL (reference sequence). The CDR3 consists of 14 residues. J lost 10 bases, V lost 3 bases, and 6 bases had no gene match. The CDR3 sequence is CASSHGTVNSPLHF. In nucleotides, the CDR3 is TGTGCCAGCAGCCATGGGACAGTGAACTCACCCCTCCACTTT.

The gene calls are TRBV9 and TRBJ1-1; a weak D match, TRBD1 (5 bases). This CDR3 is 16 amino acids long. V gave up 3 bases and J gave up 3 bases, with 18 bases separating them. CDR1 SGDLS and CDR2 YYNGEE come from the germline V gene. CDR3 in DNA: TGTGCCAGCAGCGCTTCCCCGGGGGGTGGGGACACTGAAGCTTTCTTT. It translates to CASSASPGGGDTEAFF.

The chain couples TRBV6-5 to TRBJ1-6, with D perhaps TRBD1 (5 bases). The length of the CDR3 is 13 residues. V lost 0 bases, J lost 13 bases, and 10 bases lay in between. Germline CDR1 reads MNHEY; CDR2 reads SVGAGI. The chain's CDR3 is CASSYSTYRPLHF. DNA of the CDR3: TGTGCCAGCAGTTACTCAACTTACAGGCCCCTCCACTTT.